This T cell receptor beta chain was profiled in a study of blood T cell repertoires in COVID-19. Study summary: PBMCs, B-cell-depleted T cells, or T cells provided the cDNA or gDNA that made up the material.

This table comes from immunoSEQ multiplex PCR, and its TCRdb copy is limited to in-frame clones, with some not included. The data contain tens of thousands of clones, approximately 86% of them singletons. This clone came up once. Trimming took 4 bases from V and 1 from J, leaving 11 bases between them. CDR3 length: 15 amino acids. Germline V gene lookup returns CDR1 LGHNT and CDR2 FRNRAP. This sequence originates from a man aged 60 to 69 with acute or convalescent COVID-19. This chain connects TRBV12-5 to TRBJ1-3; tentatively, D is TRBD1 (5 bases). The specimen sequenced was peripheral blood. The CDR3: CASGSLTASGNTIYF. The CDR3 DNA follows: TGTGCTAGTGGTTCACTGACAGCTTCTGGAAACACCATATATTTT.